Listed below are T cell receptor beta chains from one sample, sequenced in a study of T cell responses to AZD1222 COVID-19 vaccine. Here immunoSEQ multiplex PCR was the method, and the copy in TCRdb shows in-frame clones only, minus some. The table has some 100,000 clones, around 89% seen once; the top ten hold about 2.5%. The source material was peripheral blood, sampled 28 days after the second AZD1222 dose. The receptors shown here come from an adult who received the AZD1222 COVID-19 vaccine. Both conserved end residues are part of each CDR3. A D gene is named only where the DNA matches it firmly.

D gene	V gene	J gene	CDR3 protein	CDR3 DNA
.	TRBV25-1	TRBJ2-6	CASSYSGANVLTF	TGTGCCAGCAGTTACTCTGGGGCCAACGTCCTGACTTTC
.	TRBV18	TRBJ2-1	CASSPQANEQFF	TGTGCCAGCTCACCACAAGCCAATGAGCAGTTCTTC
.	TRBV3-1/TRBV3-2	TRBJ1-2	CASSQDGVYYGYTF	TGTGCCAGCAGCCAAGATGGAGTGTACTATGGCTACACCTTC
.	TRBV2	TRBJ2-7	CASSVGVSNYEQYF	TGTGCCAGCAGTGTGGGCGTTTCTAACTACGAGCAGTACTTC
TRBD2	TRBV7-8	TRBJ2-1	CASSLTPRSSGGSWYNEQFF	TGTGCCAGCAGCTTAACCCCGAGGAGTAGCGGGGGTTCCTGGTACAATGAGCAGTTCTTC
TRBD2	TRBV2	TRBJ2-3	CASSEGPSGALGDTQYF	TGTGCCAGCAGTGAAGGCCCTAGCGGGGCCCTAGGAGATACGCAGTATTTT
.	TRBV6-5	TRBJ2-1	CASSFSGVSYNEQFF	TGTGCCAGCAGCTTCTCTGGGGTCTCCTACAATGAGCAGTTCTTC
.	TRBV23-1	TRBJ2-7	CASSQSRTVTGDEQYF	TGCGCCAGCAGTCAATCAAGGACAGTAACGGGGGACGAGCAGTACTTC
.	TRBV7-8	TRBJ2-2	CASTYSGTGELFF	TGTGCCAGCACTTACTCTGGCACCGGGGAGCTGTTTTTT
TRBD2	TRBV7-2	TRBJ2-3	CASSLEDGGGGGTQYF	TGTGCCAGCAGCTTAGAGGACGGAGGCGGGGGAGGTACGCAGTATTTT
.	TRBV12-3/TRBV12-4	TRBJ1-3	CASSYRAGNTIYF	TGTGCCAGCAGTTATAGGGCTGGAAACACCATATATTTT
.	TRBV29-1	TRBJ1-1	CSVEDRQAEAFF	TGCAGCGTTGAAGATAGACAGGCTGAAGCTTTCTTT
.	TRBV11-3	TRBJ1-1	CASSFGDTEAFF	TGTGCCAGCAGTTTCGGGGACACTGAAGCTTTCTTT
.	TRBV7-9	TRBJ1-6	CASSLDIRTPLHF	TGTGCCAGCAGCTTGGATATCCGAACGCCCCTCCACTTT
TRBD1	TRBV7-9	TRBJ2-1	CASSFWTGSDEQFF	TGTGCCAGCAGCTTTTGGACAGGGAGCGATGAGCAGTTCTTC
TRBD2	TRBV9	TRBJ2-3	CASSVAGSGVTQYF	TGTGCCAGCAGCGTAGCCGGAAGCGGGGTTACGCAGTATTTT
.	TRBV21-1	TRBJ2-7	CASSKATRGEYEQYF	TGTGCCAGCAGCAAAGCTACCAGGGGAGAGTACGAGCAGTACTTC
.	TRBV7-8	TRBJ2-3	CASMGYNTDTQYF	TGTGCCAGCATGGGCTACAACACAGATACGCAGTATTTT
.	TRBV4-3	TRBJ2-3	CASSLIGGGITDTQYF	TGCGCCAGCAGCCTCATTGGGGGGGGCATTACAGATACGCAGTATTTT
.	TRBV29-1	TRBJ1-1	CSVPSRGKNTEAFF	TGCAGCGTCCCAAGCAGGGGAAAGAACACTGAAGCTTTCTTT
.	TRBV24-1	TRBJ2-1	CATSDLGFGEQFF	TGTGCCACCAGTGATTTGGGGTTTGGTGAGCAGTTCTTC
TRBD1	TRBV9	TRBJ1-2	CASSYGQDYTF	TGTGCCAGCAGTTATGGACAGGACTACACCTTC
.	TRBV5-5	TRBJ2-3	CASSLVRFASLTDTQYF	TGTGCCAGCAGCTTGGTTCGGTTTGCCTCTCTCACAGATACGCAGTATTTT
TRBD1	TRBV30	TRBJ2-2	CAWRTGPRNTGELFF	TGTGCCTGGCGGACAGGCCCAAGGAACACCGGGGAGCTGTTTTTT
TRBD2	TRBV6-5	TRBJ2-1	CASSYSVLAGAGEQFF	TGTGCCAGCAGTTACTCGGTGCTAGCGGGGGCCGGTGAGCAGTTCTTC
TRBD1	TRBV5-4	TRBJ1-2	CASSPGRDREYGYTF	TGTGCCAGCAGCCCCGGACGGGACAGGGAGTATGGCTACACCTTC
.	TRBV9	TRBJ2-3	CASSVATDTQYF	TGTGCCAGCAGCGTAGCCACAGATACGCAGTATTTT
TRBD2	TRBV7-8	TRBJ2-3	CASSHRLAGVEDTQYF	TGTGCCAGCAGCCACCGACTAGCGGGAGTGGAAGATACGCAGTATTTT
TRBD1	TRBV7-8	TRBJ1-4	CASSLMTGSNNEKLFF	TGTGCCAGCAGTCTAATGACAGGGTCCAATAATGAAAAACTGTTTTTT
TRBD1	TRBV18	TRBJ2-2	CASSRNGQGSMNTGELFF	TGTGCCAGCTCACGGAACGGACAGGGAAGTATGAACACCGGGGAGCTGTTTTTT
.	TRBV6-5	TRBJ1-2	CASRQQGSYGYTF	TGTGCCAGCAGGCAGCAGGGATCCTATGGCTACACCTTC
.	TRBV5-8	TRBJ2-3	CASRVGGTDTQYF	TGTGCCAGCCGAGTAGGGGGAACAGATACGCAGTATTTT
.	TRBV3-1/TRBV3-2	TRBJ2-1	CASSQDSALSYNEQFF	TGTGCCAGCAGCCAAGACAGCGCACTATCCTACAATGAGCAGTTCTTC
.	TRBV15	TRBJ1-5	CATSIAVGLAGVIGQPQHF	TGTGCCACCAGCATTGCGGTCGGTCTGGCAGGGGTAATAGGTCAGCCCCAGCATTTT
.	TRBV19	TRBJ2-7	CASSLFGSSYEQYF	TGTGCCAGTAGCCTTTTCGGGAGTTCCTACGAGCAGTACTTC
TRBD2	TRBV7-6	TRBJ2-3	CASSLELAASTDTQYF	TGTGCCAGCAGCTTAGAACTAGCGGCATCCACAGATACGCAGTATTTT
TRBD1	TRBV27	TRBJ1-2	CASAALLTGGGYTF	TGTGCCAGCGCTGCCCTCCTCACAGGGGGTGGCTACACCTTC
.	TRBV24-1	TRBJ2-2	CATSDFGGRNTGELFF	TGTGCCACCAGTGATTTCGGAGGTCGGAACACCGGGGAGCTGTTTTTT
.	TRBV24-1	TRBJ2-3	CATSDKGRDEDTQYF	TGTGCCACCAGTGATAAAGGCAGGGATGAAGATACGCAGTATTTT